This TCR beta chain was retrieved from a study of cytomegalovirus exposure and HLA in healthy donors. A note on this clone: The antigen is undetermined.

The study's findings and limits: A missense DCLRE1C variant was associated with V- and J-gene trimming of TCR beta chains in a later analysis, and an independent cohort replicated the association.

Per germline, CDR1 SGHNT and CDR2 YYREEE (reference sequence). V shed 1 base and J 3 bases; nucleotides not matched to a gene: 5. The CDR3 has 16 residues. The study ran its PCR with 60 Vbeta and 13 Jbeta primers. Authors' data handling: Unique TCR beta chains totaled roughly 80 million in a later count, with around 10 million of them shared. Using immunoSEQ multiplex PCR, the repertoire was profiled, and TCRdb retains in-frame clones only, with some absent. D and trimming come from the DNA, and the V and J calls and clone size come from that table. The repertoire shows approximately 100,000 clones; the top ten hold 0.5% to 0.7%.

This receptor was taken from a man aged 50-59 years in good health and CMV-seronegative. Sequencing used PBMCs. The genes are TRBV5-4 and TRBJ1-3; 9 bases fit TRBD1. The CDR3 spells CASSLPGTGNGNTIYF. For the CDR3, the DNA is TGTGCCAGCAGCTTGCCCGGGACAGGGAATGGAAACACCATATATTTT.